This TCR beta chain was sequenced in a study of blood T cell repertoires in COVID-19. The method was immunoSEQ multiplex PCR; TCRdb's version includes in-frame clones alone and lacks a portion of them. The sample lists roughly 37,000 clones, over 75% occurring once. Germline V gene lookup returns CDR1 MNHNY and CDR2 SVGAGI (reference sequence). The CDR3 sequence is 11 residues long. Trimming removed 5 bases from V and 10 bases from J, with 9 bases in between. This clone has only a few counts. The J gene is TRBJ2-1, the V gene TRBV6-6; D might be TRBD1 (6 bases). This clonotype was sampled from a man in his fifties or sixties with acute or convalescent COVID-19. The specimen was peripheral blood. The CDR3: CASSGQIEQFF. Here the CDR3 DNA reads TGTGCCAGCAGTGGACAGATAGAGCAGTTCTTC.